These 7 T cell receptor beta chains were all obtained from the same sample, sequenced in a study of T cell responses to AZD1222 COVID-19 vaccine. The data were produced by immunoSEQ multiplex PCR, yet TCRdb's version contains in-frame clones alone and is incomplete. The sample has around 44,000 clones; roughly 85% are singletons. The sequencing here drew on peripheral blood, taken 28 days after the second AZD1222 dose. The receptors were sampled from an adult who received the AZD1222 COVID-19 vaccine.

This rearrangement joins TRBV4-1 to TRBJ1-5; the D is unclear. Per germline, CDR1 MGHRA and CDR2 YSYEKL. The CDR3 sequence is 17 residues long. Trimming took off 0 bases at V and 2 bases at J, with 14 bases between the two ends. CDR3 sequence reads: CASSQDFRVVGNQPQHF. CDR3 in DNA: TGCGCCAGCAGCCAAGATTTTAGGGTAGTAGGCAATCAGCCCCAGCATTTT.

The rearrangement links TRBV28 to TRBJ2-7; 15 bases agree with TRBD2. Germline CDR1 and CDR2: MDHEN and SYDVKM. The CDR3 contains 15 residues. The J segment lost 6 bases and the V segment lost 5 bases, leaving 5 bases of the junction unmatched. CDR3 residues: CASSTPGLAGGEQYF. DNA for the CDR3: TGTGCCAGCAGTACCCCGGGACTAGCGGGAGGCGAGCAGTACTTC.

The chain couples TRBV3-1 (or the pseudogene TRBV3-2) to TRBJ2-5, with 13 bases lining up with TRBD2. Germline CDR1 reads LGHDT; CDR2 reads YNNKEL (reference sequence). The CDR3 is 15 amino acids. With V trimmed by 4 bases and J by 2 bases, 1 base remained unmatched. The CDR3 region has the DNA TGTGCCAGCAGCCCGGGACTAGCGGGACAAGAGACCCAGTACTTC. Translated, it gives CASSPGLAGQETQYF.

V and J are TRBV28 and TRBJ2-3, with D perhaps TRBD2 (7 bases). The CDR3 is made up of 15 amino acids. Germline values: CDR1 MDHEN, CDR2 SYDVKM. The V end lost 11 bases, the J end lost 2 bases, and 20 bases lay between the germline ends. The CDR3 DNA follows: TGTGCCGCAAAGGTGGGGGGGCAAGACACAGATACGCAGTATTTT. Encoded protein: CAAKVGGQDTDTQYF. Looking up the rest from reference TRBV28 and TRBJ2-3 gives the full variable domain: DVKVTQSSRYLVKRTGEKVFLECVQDMDHENMFWYRQDPGLGLRLIYFSYDVKMKEKGDIPEGYSVSREKKERFSLILESASTNQTSMYLCAAKVGGQDTDTQYFGPGTRLTVL.

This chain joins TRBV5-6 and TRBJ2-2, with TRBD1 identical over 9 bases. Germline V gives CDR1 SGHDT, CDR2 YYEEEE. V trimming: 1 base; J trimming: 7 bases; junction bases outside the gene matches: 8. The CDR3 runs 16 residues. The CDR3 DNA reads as TGTGCCAGCAGCTTGTTAGGGGACAGGGCGGTCGGGGAGCTGTTTTTT. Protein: CASSLLGDRAVGELFF.

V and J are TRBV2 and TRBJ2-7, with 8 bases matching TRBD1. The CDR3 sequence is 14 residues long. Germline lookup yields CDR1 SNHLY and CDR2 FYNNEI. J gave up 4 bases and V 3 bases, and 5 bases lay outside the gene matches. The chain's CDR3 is CASSEGRGPYEQYF. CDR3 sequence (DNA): TGTGCCAGCAGTGAGGGCAGGGGGCCGTACGAGCAGTACTTC.

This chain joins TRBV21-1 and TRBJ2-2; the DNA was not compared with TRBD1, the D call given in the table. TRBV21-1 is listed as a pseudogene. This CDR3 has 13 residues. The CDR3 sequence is CARGTVNTGELFF. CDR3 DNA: TGTGCCAGGGGGACAGTTAACACCGGGGAGCTGTTTTTT.